The sequence of this T cell receptor beta chain was determined in a study of cytomegalovirus exposure and HLA in healthy donors. Turning to the study itself: An early data release held 79 million or so unique TCRs from HLA-typed donors. General study points: One cluster of highly shared sequence variants probably arose as a sequencing artifact. Analysis was carried out at a later point, and it linked a missense DCLRE1C variant to TCR beta V- and J-gene trimming.

Germline lookup yields CDR1 MNHEY and CDR2 SMNVEV (reference sequence). Deletions cut 5 bases from V and 8 bases from J, with 9 bases between. The CDR3 has 12 residues. As regards this clone: Its antigen is unidentified.

The PCR used 60 Vbeta and 13 Jbeta primers. The assay was immunoSEQ multiplex PCR, and TCRdb's table has in-frame clones only and misses some. The sample has some 140,000 clones, 80% seen once; the top ten hold around 5%. The rearrangement uses TRBV27 and TRBJ2-2; D remains unclear. The receptor's source is a man in his thirties or forties in good health. Sequenced sample: PBMCs. CDR3 bases: TGTGCCAGCAGTCCCCTCAGGGGGGAGCTGTTTTTT. This encodes CASSPLRGELFF.